This TCR beta chain was observed in a study of T cells in Graves' hyperthyroidism and ophthalmopathy. Across the whole study: The blood sample was taken at first diagnosis, before treatment began.

The CDR3 is 19 amino acids. Germline CDR1 reads SNHLY; CDR2 reads FYNNEI. V shed 5 bases, J shed 8 bases, and the junction held 21 bases outside the gene matches. This clonotype was detected only a few times. No antigen is known for it. The study's findings and limits: Prediction of ophthalmopathy progression came a median 6.5 months pre-onset. Blood also showed most of the thyroid clonotypes that were expanded above 0.001.

TCR beta CDR3 region amplification was performed from RNA transcripts. HTBI primers drove first-round RT-PCR of the TCR CDR3. TCRdb analysed the multiplex PCR reads with MiXCR anew, one entry per CDR3 protein. The repertoire holds about 250,000 distinct CDR3 sequences, with 20% to 25% as singletons. A Clinical Activity Score of at least 3, a NOSPECS grade of at least 4 and a duration under 3 months were recorded in the ophthalmopathy patients. The rearrangement joins TRBV2 to TRBJ1-4; 9 bases fit TRBD1. Sequenced material: blood. The receptor was isolated from a man aged 30 to 45 with Graves' ophthalmopathy. CDR3 in amino acids: CASSIPRGQGPGTVEKLFF. The CDR3 DNA reads as TGTGCCAGCAGTATCCCCCGGGGACAGGGACCGGGGACCGTCGAAAAACTGTTTTTT.